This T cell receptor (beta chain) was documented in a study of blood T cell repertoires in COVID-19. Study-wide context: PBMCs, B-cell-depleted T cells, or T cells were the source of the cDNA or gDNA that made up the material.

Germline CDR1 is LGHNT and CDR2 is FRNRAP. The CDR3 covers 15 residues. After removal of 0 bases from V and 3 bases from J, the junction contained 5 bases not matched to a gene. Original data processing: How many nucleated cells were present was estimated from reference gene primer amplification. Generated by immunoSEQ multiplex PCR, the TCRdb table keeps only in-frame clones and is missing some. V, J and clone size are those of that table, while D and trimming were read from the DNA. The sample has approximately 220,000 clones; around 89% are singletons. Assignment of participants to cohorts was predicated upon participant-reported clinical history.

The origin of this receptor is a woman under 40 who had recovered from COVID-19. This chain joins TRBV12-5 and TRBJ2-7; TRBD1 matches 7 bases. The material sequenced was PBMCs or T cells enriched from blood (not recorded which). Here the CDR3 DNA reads TGTGCTAGTGGTTTGGTATCAGGACAGGTCTACGAGCAGTACTTC. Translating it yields CASGLVSGQVYEQYF.